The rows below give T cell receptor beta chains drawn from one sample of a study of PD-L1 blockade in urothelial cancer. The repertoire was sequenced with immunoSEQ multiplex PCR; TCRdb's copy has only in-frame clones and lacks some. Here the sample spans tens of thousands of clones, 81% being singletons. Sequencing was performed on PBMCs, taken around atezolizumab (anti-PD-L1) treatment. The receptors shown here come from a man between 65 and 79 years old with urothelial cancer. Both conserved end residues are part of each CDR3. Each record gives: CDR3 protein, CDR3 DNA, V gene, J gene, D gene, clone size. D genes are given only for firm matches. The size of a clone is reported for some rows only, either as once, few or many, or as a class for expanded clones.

CASCDRGSNQPQHF,TGTGCCAGCTGTGACAGGGGGAGCAATCAGCCCCAGCATTTT,TRBV18,TRBJ1-5,TRBD1,-
CASKPGGPLVNEQYF,TGTGCCAGCAAGCCGGGAGGGCCTTTAGTGAACGAGCAGTACTTC,TRBV6-5,TRBJ2-7,TRBD2,-
CASSQQGGSGEQYF,TGTGCCAGCTCCCAGCAGGGGGGTTCAGGGGAGCAGTACTTC,TRBV11-2,TRBJ2-7,-,-
CASSQFRGNQPQHF,TGCGCCAGCAGTCAATTCCGGGGAAATCAGCCCCAGCATTTT,TRBV23-1,TRBJ1-5,-,-
CASSQEGAQPQHF,TGCGCCAGCAGCCAAGAGGGAGCTCAGCCCCAGCATTTT,TRBV4-1,TRBJ1-5,-,-
CASSMAGTGGYGYTF,TGTGCCAGTAGTATGGCGGGGACAGGGGGCTATGGCTACACCTTC,TRBV19,TRBJ1-2,TRBD1,few
CASSEVRNTEAFF,TGTGCCAGCAGTGAGGTGCGGAACACTGAAGCTTTCTTT,TRBV25-1,TRBJ1-1,-,-
CASSLVVAGEGEQYF,TGTGCCAGCAGCTTGGTCGTGGCAGGGGAGGGCGAGCAGTACTTC,TRBV5-6,TRBJ2-7,-,once
CASRPTSGTDTQYF,TGTGCCAGCAGACCGACTAGCGGAACAGATACGCAGTATTTT,TRBV6-6,TRBJ2-3,TRBD2,-
CASRVSPGQLNSPLHF,TGTGCCAGCAGGGTTAGCCCGGGACAGTTAAATTCACCCCTCCACTTT,TRBV7-8,TRBJ1-6,TRBD1,-
CASSPQNSLGNEQFF,TGTGCCAGCTCACCACAGAACTCCCTCGGCAATGAGCAGTTCTTC,TRBV18,TRBJ2-1,-,-
CASSPLGGVYEQYF,TGCGCCAGCAGCCCCCTTGGGGGGGTATACGAGCAGTACTTC,TRBV5-1,TRBJ2-7,TRBD2,-
CASSLPYTSPTSGEGNEQFF,TGTGCCAGCAGCTTACCCTATACTTCCCCGACTAGCGGGGAAGGTAATGAGCAGTTCTTC,TRBV7-6,TRBJ2-1,TRBD2,-
CASSYIAEVSYEQYF,TGCGCCAGCAGCTATATAGCGGAGGTCTCCTACGAGCAGTACTTC,TRBV5-1,TRBJ2-7,-,-
CSVGDRNTEAFF,TGCAGCGTTGGGGACAGGAACACTGAAGCTTTCTTT,TRBV29-1,TRBJ1-1,TRBD1,-
CASSIQVSSYEQYF,TGTGCCAGTAGTATACAGGTGTCCTCCTACGAGCAGTACTTC,TRBV19,TRBJ2-7,-,-
CASSVAGRGGGNEQFF,TGTGCCAGCAGCGTAGCCGGGAGGGGTGGAGGGAATGAGCAGTTCTTC,TRBV9,TRBJ2-1,TRBD2,-
CASSPETGLNTEAFF,TGTGCCAGTAGTCCGGAGACAGGGCTTAACACTGAAGCTTTCTTT,TRBV19,TRBJ1-1,TRBD1,-
CATSKDRNGYGYTF,TGTGCCACCAGCAAAGACAGGAATGGATATGGCTACACCTTC,TRBV15,TRBJ1-2,-,-
CATSRDHVAGAYEQYF,TGTGCCACCAGCAGAGATCACGTAGCGGGGGCCTACGAGCAGTACTTC,TRBV15,TRBJ2-7,TRBD2,-
CASSVEAPQGGRPSTF,TGTGCCAGCAGCGTAGAGGCCCCACAGGGGGGGAGGCCTAGCACCTTC,TRBV9,TRBJ1-2,TRBD1,once
CASSVSGRNYNEQFF,TGTGCCAGCAGCGTTAGCGGGAGAAACTACAATGAGCAGTTCTTC,TRBV9,TRBJ2-1,TRBD2,-
CASSGQGTDTQYF,TGCGCCAGCAGCGGGCAGGGCACAGATACGCAGTATTTT,TRBV5-1,TRBJ2-3,-,-
CASGPDRVLNSPLHF,TGTGCTAGTGGTCCAGACAGGGTGCTCAATTCACCCCTCCACTTT,TRBV12-5,TRBJ1-6,TRBD1,-
CASIGGGETYGYTF,TGTGCCAGCATCGGGGGGGGCGAGACCTATGGCTACACCTTC,TRBV6-1,TRBJ1-2,-,few
CASSQGQLRSGNTIYF,TGTGCCAGCAGCCAGGGACAGCTACGCTCTGGAAACACCATATATTTT,TRBV7-2,TRBJ1-3,TRBD1,-
CASNLQGGTEAFF,TGTGCCAGCAATCTCCAGGGGGGAACTGAAGCTTTCTTT,TRBV25-1,TRBJ1-1,TRBD1,-
CASIPDKRNTEAFF,TGTGCCAGTATTCCGGACAAAAGGAACACTGAAGCTTTCTTT,TRBV19,TRBJ1-1,-,-
CASSRGGDSNTIYF,TGCGCCAGCAGTAGGGGGGGGGACTCAAACACCATATATTTT,TRBV4-1,TRBJ1-3,-,-
CASSRGSMSEAFF,TGTGCCAGCAGTCGAGGGTCGATGTCTGAAGCTTTCTTT,TRBV6-5,TRBJ1-1,-,-
CASSETGEANVLTF,TGTGCCAGCAGTGAGACAGGGGAGGCCAACGTCCTGACTTTC,TRBV6-4,TRBJ2-6,TRBD1,-
CASSLGPTNTEAFF,TGTGCCAGCAGCTTGGGACCGACTAACACTGAAGCTTTCTTT,TRBV5-6,TRBJ1-1,-,-
CASSPQQGADTGELFF,TGTGCCAGCAGCCCACAACAGGGGGCAGACACCGGGGAGCTGTTTTTT,TRBV5-5,TRBJ2-2,TRBD1,-
CASSQGSSGTDTQYF,TGCGCCAGCAGCCAAGGTTCTAGCGGCACAGATACGCAGTATTTT,TRBV5-1,TRBJ2-3,-,-
CASSWGAYEQYF,TGTGCCAGCAGCTGGGGGGCCTACGAGCAGTACTTC,TRBV7-2,TRBJ2-7,-,-
CASSEGRGTPNQPQHF,TGTGCCAGCAGTGAAGGTAGGGGAACACCGAATCAGCCCCAGCATTTT,TRBV6-1,TRBJ1-5,-,-
CASNLGQLNQPQHF,TGTGCCAGTAATCTCGGACAGCTAAATCAGCCCCAGCATTTT,TRBV19,TRBJ1-5,-,-
CASSAGTRVGYTF,TGTGCCAGCAGTGCCGGGACAAGGGTAGGCTACACCTTC,TRBV28,TRBJ1-2,-,-
CASRQGVTDTQYF,TGTGCCAGCAGACAGGGGGTCACAGATACGCAGTATTTT,TRBV2,TRBJ2-3,TRBD1,-
CASSLWVSSGGGEQFF,TGTGCCAGCAGCTTATGGGTCTCTAGCGGGGGAGGAGAGCAGTTCTTC,TRBV11-2,TRBJ2-1,TRBD2,-
CASKDRGAHEQYF,TGTGCCAGCAAGGACAGGGGGGCCCACGAGCAGTACTTC,TRBV28,TRBJ2-7,TRBD1,-
CASSLAAGAEGGVKTQYF,TGTGCCAGCAGCTTAGCAGCGGGGGCTGAAGGGGGAGTCAAGACCCAGTACTTC,TRBV7-9,TRBJ2-5,TRBD2,-
CASSQEEQDRGTEAFF,TGCGCCAGCAGCCAAGAGGAACAGGACAGGGGCACTGAAGCTTTCTTT,TRBV4-3,TRBJ1-1,TRBD1,-
CASSSGLAGWYNEQFF,TGTGCCAGCAGCTCGGGACTAGCGGGATGGTACAATGAGCAGTTCTTC,TRBV11-2,TRBJ2-1,TRBD2,-
CASSLLGSSSYNEQFF,TGTGCCAGCAGCCTACTAGGATCGAGCTCCTACAATGAGCAGTTCTTC,TRBV11-3,TRBJ2-1,-,-
CASSTTGGAEGYTF,TGTGCCAGCAGTACTACAGGGGGCGCGGAGGGCTACACCTTC,TRBV27,TRBJ1-2,TRBD1,-
CSVVRGEQFF,TGCAGCGTTGTACGGGGAGAGCAGTTCTTC,TRBV29-1,TRBJ2-1,-,medium-sized
CASSPRQGADYGYTF,TGTGCCAGCAGCCCGCGACAGGGGGCAGACTATGGCTACACCTTC,TRBV5-5,TRBJ1-2,TRBD1,-
CASTSGRQGVGEQYF,TGTGCCAGCACCAGCGGGAGACAGGGGGTTGGCGAGCAGTACTTC,TRBV2,TRBJ2-7,-,few
CASSLQASPGEKLFF,TGTGCCAGCAGCCTACAAGCGTCGCCCGGTGAAAAACTGTTTTTT,TRBV9,TRBJ1-4,-,few
CASSEQGSGNTEAFF,TGTGCCAGCAGTGAACAGGGGTCTGGGAACACTGAAGCTTTCTTT,TRBV6-4,TRBJ1-1,TRBD1,-
CASLLGTANEKLFF,TGTGCCAGCCTGTTGGGGACAGCTAATGAAAAACTGTTTTTT,TRBV6-6,TRBJ1-4,TRBD1,-
CASRLPGQANTEAFF,TGTGCCAGCAGACTCCCAGGGCAGGCTAACACTGAAGCTTTCTTT,TRBV11-2,TRBJ1-1,-,-
CASSLRSTEAFF,TGTGCCAGCAGCTTACGGTCAACTGAAGCTTTCTTT,TRBV13,TRBJ1-1,-,once